This TCR beta chain emerged from a study of regulatory T cells in long-lasting Graves disease. Building of the TCR beta libraries involved iRepertoire HTBI primers and Arm-PCR of CDR3 regions. TCRdb independently ran MiXCR on the multiplex PCR reads; one entry per CDR3 protein. Of about 560,000 distinct CDR3 sequences in the sample, around 16% were seen once. This clonotype was seen repeatedly, ten times or more. Time point specified: newly diagnosed GD, antithyroid drugs for less than 3 months. The TCR library was made from RNA extracted from PBMCs. Between the trimmed V and J ends, which lost 1 base and 2 bases, there was a span of 11 bases. The germline V gene encodes CDR1 LGHDT and CDR2 YNNKEL (reference sequence). The CDR3 runs to 15 residues. The same sample was also studied in work on T cells in Graves' hyperthyroidism and ophthalmopathy.

The chain recombines TRBV3-1 with TRBJ2-5, with a weak D call TRBD1 (6 bases). The specimen was peripheral blood mononuclear cells (PBMCs), collected at new diagnosis, from a patient treated with antithyroid drugs. This receptor was identified in a man in his late teens or twenties with Graves disease. The chain's CDR3 is CASSQGRGWQETQYF. The CDR3 region has the DNA TGTGCCAGCAGCCAAGGCAGGGGCTGGCAAGAGACCCAGTACTTC.